Listed below are T cell receptor beta chains from one sample, sequenced in a study of blood T cells in healthy people across ages. Each CDR3 protein gets one entry after TCRdb re-called the 5' RACE reads with MiXCR. This table holds around 800,000 distinct CDR3 sequences, less than 60% found once. The sample consisted of blood. The receptors derive from an older man in good health. CDR3s include the opening cysteine and the closing phenylalanine or tryptophan. Fields, in order: V gene, J gene, clone size, CDR3 length, D gene, CDR3 protein, CDR3 DNA. D genes are given only for firm matches. Clone size is stated in some rows and not others, as once, few, many or a class when expanded.

TRBV5-1	TRBJ2-5	few	15	-	CASSLAGNGRETQYF	TGCGCCAGCAGCTTGGCAGGGAATGGGCGTGAGACCCAGTACTTC
TRBV7-2	TRBJ2-5	-	14	-	CASSGGPVQETQYF	TGTGCCAGCAGCGGGGGACCAGTCCAAGAGACCCAGTACTTC
TRBV6-5	TRBJ2-1	few	15	-	CASSYSGLGGNEQFF	TGTGCCAGCAGTTACTCCGGGTTGGGGGGAAATGAGCAGTTCTTC
TRBV12-3/TRBV12-4	TRBJ2-5	once	13	-	CASSTGIWETQYF	TGTGCCAGCAGTACAGGGATTTGGGAGACCCAGTACTTC
TRBV7-9	TRBJ2-7	few	19	TRBD2	CASSLGGRGTSGASYEQYF	TGTGCCAGCAGCTTAGGCGGCAGGGGGACTAGCGGGGCCTCCTACGAGCAGTACTTC
TRBV27	TRBJ2-3	few	20	TRBD2	CASSLSRSGTSDGVPDTQYF	TGTGCCAGCAGTTTAAGCCGATCCGGGACTAGCGATGGCGTCCCAGATACGCAGTATTTT
TRBV6-2/TRBV6-3	TRBJ2-3	-	14	TRBD2	CATGLADSTDTQYF	TGTGCCACGGGACTAGCAGACAGCACAGATACGCAGTATTTT
TRBV20-1	TRBJ2-5	-	15	TRBD2	CSASPTSGDFGTQYF	TGCAGTGCTAGCCCGACTAGCGGGGATTTTGGGACCCAGTACTTC
TRBV7-7	TRBJ1-4	few	15	TRBD1	CASSPGTGGNEKLFF	TGTGCCAGCAGCCCCGGGACAGGGGGAAATGAAAAACTGTTTTTT
TRBV6-6	TRBJ1-5	-	14	-	CASSRQTSNQPQHF	TGTGCCAGCAGTCGACAGACCAGCAATCAGCCCCAGCATTTT
TRBV5-4	TRBJ2-5	-	16	-	CASSFFRGHWQETQYF	TGTGCCAGCAGCTTTTTTAGAGGACACTGGCAAGAGACCCAGTACTTC
TRBV4-1	TRBJ2-5	-	14	-	CASSQVILVETQYF	TGCGCCAGCAGCCAAGTCATCCTGGTGGAGACCCAGTACTTC
TRBV2	TRBJ2-1	once	11	-	CASNGLGTQFF	TGTGCCAGCAACGGACTGGGGACCCAGTTCTTC
TRBV7-9	TRBJ2-7	few	17	-	CASSFTGAGPSSYEQYF	TGTGCCAGCAGCTTTACAGGGGCGGGACCCTCCTCCTACGAGCAGTACTTC
TRBV18	TRBJ2-1	-	19	TRBD2	CASSRGLAGGTRQGNEQFF	TGTGCCAGCTCCCGAGGACTAGCGGGAGGGACGCGCCAGGGGAATGAGCAGTTCTTC
TRBV7-2	TRBJ2-3	-	15	-	CASSFGGRISDTQYF	TGTGCCAGCAGCTTCGGGGGGCGCATTTCAGATACGCAGTATTTT
TRBV11-3	TRBJ2-3	once	16	TRBD2	CASSLLGGRGSDTQYF	TGTGCCAGCAGCTTACTCGGCGGGAGGGGTTCAGATACGCAGTATTTT
TRBV12-3/TRBV12-4	TRBJ1-2	few	15	TRBD1	CASSLTQGQGYGYTF	TGTGCCAGCAGTTTAACCCAGGGACAGGGCTATGGCTACACCTTC
TRBV4-2	TRBJ2-6	-	16	-	CASSQAATSGANVLTF	TGTGCCAGCAGCCAAGCGGCGACCTCTGGGGCCAACGTCCTGACTTTC
TRBV20-1	TRBJ1-2	-	12	TRBD1	CSAAGQAHGYTF	TGCAGTGCTGCAGGACAGGCTCATGGCTACACCTTC
TRBV7-2	TRBJ2-6	many	15	-	CASSLGGTGANVLTF	TGTGCCAGCAGCCTTGGGGGCACCGGGGCCAACGTCCTGACTTTC
TRBV4-1	TRBJ1-1	-	19	-	CASSQQAGRGAGKNTEAFF	TGCGCCAGCAGCCAACAGGCGGGCAGGGGCGCGGGGAAGAACACTGAAGCTTTCTTT